This TCR beta chain was retrieved from a study of blood T cell repertoires in COVID-19. Study overall: The United States, Italy and Spain supplied acute and convalescent COVID-19 samples. T cells, B-cell-depleted T cells, or PBMCs provided the cDNA or gDNA that served as material.

Profiling relied on immunoSEQ multiplex PCR, and the TCRdb table lists in-frame clones only, not all of them. Among around 300,000 clones listed, nearly 90% were seen once. With 5 bases clipped from V and 6 bases from J, the junction kept 6 bases outside the gene matches. Germline lookup yields CDR1 SGHAT and CDR2 FQNNGV. CDR3 size: 14 residues. Cohort placement rested on clinical history that participants reported themselves. The gene calls are TRBV11-2 and TRBJ2-3, with 9 bases aligning to TRBD1. Sequencing was performed on PBMCs or T cells enriched from blood (not recorded which). This receptor was taken from a woman aged 18-30 years with acute COVID-19. DNA of the CDR3: TGTGCCAGCAGCCGAACAGGGGGCGGGGATACGCAGTATTTT. This codes for CASSRTGGGDTQYF.